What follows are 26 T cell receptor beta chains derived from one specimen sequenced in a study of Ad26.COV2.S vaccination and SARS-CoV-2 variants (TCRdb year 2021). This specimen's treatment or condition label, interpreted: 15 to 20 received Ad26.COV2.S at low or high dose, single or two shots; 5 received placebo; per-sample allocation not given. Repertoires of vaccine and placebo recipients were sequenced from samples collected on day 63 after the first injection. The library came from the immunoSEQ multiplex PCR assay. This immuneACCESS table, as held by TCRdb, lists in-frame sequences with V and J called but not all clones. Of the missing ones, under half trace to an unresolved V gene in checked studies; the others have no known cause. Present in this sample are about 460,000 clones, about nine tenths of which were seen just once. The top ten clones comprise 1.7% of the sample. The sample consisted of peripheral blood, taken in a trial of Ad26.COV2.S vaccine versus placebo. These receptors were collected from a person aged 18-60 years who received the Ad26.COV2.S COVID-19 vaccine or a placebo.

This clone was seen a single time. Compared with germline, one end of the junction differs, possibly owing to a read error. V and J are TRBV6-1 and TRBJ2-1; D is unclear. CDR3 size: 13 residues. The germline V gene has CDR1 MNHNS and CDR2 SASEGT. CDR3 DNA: TGTGCCAGCAGAGAAGGCAAAGGTGCTGAGCAGTTCTTC. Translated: CASREGKGAEQFF.

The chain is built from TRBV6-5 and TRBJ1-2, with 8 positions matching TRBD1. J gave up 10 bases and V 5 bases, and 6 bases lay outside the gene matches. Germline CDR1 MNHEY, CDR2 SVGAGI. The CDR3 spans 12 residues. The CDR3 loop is CASSTGQGLYTF. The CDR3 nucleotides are TGTGCCAGCAGTACCGGACAGGGCCTCTACACCTTC.

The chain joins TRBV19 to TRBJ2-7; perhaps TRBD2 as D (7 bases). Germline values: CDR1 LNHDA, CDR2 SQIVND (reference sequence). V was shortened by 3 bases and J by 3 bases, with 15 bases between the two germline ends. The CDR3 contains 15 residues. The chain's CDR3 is CASSIVGAGHYEQYF. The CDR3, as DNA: TGTGCCAGTAGTATTGTAGGAGCGGGACACTACGAGCAGTACTTC.

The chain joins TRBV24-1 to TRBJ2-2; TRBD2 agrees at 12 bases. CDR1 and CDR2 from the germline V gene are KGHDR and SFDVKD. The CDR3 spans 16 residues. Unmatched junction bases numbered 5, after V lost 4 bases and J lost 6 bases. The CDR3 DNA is TGTGCCACCAGTGACCTAGCGGGAGGGCCCTCCGGGGAGCTGTTTTTT. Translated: CATSDLAGGPSGELFF.

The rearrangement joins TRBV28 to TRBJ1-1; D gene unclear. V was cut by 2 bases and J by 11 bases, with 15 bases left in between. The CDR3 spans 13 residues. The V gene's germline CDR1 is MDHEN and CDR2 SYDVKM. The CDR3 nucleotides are TGTGCCAGCAGTTTAGGTACCCACCTGATGGCTTTCTTT. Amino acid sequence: CASSLGTHLMAFF.

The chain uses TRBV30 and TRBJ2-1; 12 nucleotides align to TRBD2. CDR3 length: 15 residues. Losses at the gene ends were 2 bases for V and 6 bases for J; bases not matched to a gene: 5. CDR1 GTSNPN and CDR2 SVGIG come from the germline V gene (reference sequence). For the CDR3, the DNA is TGTGCCTGGAGTCGGACTAGCGGGATCGGCAATGAGCAGTTCTTC. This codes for CAWSRTSGIGNEQFF.

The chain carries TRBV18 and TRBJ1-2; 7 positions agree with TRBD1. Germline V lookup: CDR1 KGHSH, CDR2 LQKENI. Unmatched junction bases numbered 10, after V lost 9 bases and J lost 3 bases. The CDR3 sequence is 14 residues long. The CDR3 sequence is CASRVSGTDYGYTF. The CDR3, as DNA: TGTGCCAGTCGTGTTTCCGGGACAGACTATGGCTACACCTTC.

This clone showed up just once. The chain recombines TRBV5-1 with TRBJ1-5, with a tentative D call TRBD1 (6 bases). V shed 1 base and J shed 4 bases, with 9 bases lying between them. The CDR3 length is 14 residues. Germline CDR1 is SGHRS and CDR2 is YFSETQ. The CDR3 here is CASSLTGRNQPQHF. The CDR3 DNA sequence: TGCGCCAGCAGCTTGACAGGGAGAAATCAGCCCCAGCATTTT.

The CDR3 here is CASSYWTEAFF. The CDR3 nucleotides read TGTGCCAGCAGTTACTGGACTGAAGCTTTCTTT. The chain joins TRBV28 to TRBJ1-1; D ambiguous. The CDR3 is 11 residues long. Germline V gives CDR1 MDHEN, CDR2 SYDVKM. Trimming left V 4 bases short and J 5 bases short, with 5 bases between.

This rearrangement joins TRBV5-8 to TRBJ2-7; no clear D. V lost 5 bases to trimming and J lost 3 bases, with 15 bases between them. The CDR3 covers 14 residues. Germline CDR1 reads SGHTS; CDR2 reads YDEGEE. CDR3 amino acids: CASRGLSTNYEQYF. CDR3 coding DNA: TGTGCCAGCAGAGGGCTATCAACTAACTACGAGCAGTACTTC.

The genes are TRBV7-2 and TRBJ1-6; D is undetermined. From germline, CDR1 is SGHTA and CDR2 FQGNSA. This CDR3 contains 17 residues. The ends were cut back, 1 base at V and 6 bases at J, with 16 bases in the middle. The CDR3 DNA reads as TGTGCCAGCAGCTTAGACCCCCCGGGAACAATTAATTCACCCCTCCACTTT. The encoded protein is CASSLDPPGTINSPLHF.

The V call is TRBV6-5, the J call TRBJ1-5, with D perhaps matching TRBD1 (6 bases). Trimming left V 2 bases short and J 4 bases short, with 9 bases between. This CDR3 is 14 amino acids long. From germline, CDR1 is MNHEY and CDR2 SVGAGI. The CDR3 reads CASSYNRENQPQHF. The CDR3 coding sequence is TGTGCCAGCAGTTACAACAGGGAAAATCAGCCCCAGCATTTT.

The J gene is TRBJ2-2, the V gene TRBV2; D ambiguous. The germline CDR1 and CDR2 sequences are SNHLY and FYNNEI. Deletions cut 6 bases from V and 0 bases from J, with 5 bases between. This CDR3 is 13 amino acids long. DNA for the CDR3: TGTGCCAGCAGAAACACGAACACCGGGGAGCTGTTTTTT. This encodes CASRNTNTGELFF.

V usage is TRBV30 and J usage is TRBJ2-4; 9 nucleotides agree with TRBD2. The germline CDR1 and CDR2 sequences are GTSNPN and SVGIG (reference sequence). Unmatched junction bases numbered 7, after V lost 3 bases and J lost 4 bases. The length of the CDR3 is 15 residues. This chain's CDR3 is CAWSLGAGGKNIQYF. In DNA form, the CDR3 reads TGTGCCTGGAGCCTAGGAGCGGGAGGTAAAAACATTCAGTACTTC.

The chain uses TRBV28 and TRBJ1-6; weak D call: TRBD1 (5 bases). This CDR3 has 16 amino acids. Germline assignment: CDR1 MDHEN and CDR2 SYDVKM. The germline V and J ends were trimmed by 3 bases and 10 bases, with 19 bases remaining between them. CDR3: CASSFPSGSGQSPLHF. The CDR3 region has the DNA TGTGCCAGCAGTTTCCCTTCAGGGTCCGGGCAATCACCCCTCCACTTT.

CDR3: CASSLGRGLDEQYF. CDR3 coding DNA: TGCGCCAGCAGCTTGGGGCGGGGTTTGGACGAGCAGTACTTC. The chain has TRBV5-1 and TRBJ2-7, with D maybe TRBD2 (6 bases). Trimming left V 0 bases short and J 5 bases short, with 12 bases between. The CDR3 length is 14 residues. Per germline, CDR1 SGHRS and CDR2 YFSETQ.

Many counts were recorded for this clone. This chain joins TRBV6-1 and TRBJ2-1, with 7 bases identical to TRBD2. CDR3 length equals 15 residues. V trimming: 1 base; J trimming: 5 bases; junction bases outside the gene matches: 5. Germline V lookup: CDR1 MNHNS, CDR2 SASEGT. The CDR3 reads CASSEDEGGHNEQFF. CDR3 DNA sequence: TGTGCCAGCAGTGAAGATGAGGGAGGGCACAATGAGCAGTTCTTC.

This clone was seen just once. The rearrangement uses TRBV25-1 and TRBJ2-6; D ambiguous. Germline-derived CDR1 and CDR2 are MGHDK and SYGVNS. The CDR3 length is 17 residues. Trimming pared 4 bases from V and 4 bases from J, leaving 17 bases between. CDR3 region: CASSGSKFSPGANVLTF. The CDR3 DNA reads TGTGCCAGCAGTGGATCTAAGTTTAGTCCCGGGGCCAACGTCCTGACTTTC.

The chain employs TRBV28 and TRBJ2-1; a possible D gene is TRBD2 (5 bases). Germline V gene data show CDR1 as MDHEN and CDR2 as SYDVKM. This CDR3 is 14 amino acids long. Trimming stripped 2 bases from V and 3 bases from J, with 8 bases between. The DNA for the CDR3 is TGTGCCAGCAGTTTACTCGGGATCTACAATGAGCAGTTCTTC. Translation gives CASSLLGIYNEQFF.

CDR3 in amino acids: CASSLPGGGNEQFF. As DNA, the CDR3 is TGTGCCAGCAGCCTTCCCGGGGGGGGCAATGAGCAGTTCTTC. The chain is built from TRBV3-1 (or the pseudogene TRBV3-2) and TRBJ2-1; TRBD2 aligns across 8 bases. V trimming: 4 bases; J trimming: 6 bases; junction bases outside the gene matches: 5. The CDR3 totals 14 residues. Germline V lookup: CDR1 LGHDT, CDR2 YNNKEL (reference sequence).

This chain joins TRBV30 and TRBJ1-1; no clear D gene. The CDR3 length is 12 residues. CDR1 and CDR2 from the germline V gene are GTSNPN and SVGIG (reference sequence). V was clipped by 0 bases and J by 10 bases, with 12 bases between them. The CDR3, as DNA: TGTGCCTGGAGTGTCACCCATCTATTAGCTTTCTTT. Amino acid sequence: CAWSVTHLLAFF.

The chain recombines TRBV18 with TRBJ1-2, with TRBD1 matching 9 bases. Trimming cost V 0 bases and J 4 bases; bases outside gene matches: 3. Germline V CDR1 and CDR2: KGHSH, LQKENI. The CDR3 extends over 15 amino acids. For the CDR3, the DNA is TGTGCCAGCTCACCACCTGGGACAGGGATCTATGGCTACACCTTC. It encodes CASSPPGTGIYGYTF.

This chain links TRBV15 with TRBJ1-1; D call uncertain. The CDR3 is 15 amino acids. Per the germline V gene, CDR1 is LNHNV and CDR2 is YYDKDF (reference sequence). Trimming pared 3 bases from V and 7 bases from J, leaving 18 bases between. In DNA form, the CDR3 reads TGTGCCACCAGCAGGAATCGGGAGGGAGAGGGTGAAGCTTTCTTT. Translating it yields CATSRNREGEGEAFF.

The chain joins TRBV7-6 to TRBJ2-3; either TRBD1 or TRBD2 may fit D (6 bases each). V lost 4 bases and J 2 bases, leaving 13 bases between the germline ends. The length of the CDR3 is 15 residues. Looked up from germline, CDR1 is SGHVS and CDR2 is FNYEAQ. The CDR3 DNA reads TGTGCCAGCAGCTCTCAGGGGACTGACACAGATACGCAGTATTTT. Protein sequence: CASSSQGTDTDTQYF.

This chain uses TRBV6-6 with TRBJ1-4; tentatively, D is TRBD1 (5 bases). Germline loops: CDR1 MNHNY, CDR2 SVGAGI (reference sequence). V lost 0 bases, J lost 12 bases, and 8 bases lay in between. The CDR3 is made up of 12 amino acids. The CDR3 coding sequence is TGTGCCAGCAGTTACTCGGGGGAGCAACTGTTTTTT. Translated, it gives CASSYSGEQLFF.

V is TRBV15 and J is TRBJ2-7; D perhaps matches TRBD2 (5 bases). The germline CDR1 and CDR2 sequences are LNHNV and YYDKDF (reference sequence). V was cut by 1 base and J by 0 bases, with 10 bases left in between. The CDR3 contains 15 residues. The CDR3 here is CATSRASGASYEQYF. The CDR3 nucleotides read TGTGCCACCAGCAGAGCCAGCGGAGCCTCCTACGAGCAGTACTTC.